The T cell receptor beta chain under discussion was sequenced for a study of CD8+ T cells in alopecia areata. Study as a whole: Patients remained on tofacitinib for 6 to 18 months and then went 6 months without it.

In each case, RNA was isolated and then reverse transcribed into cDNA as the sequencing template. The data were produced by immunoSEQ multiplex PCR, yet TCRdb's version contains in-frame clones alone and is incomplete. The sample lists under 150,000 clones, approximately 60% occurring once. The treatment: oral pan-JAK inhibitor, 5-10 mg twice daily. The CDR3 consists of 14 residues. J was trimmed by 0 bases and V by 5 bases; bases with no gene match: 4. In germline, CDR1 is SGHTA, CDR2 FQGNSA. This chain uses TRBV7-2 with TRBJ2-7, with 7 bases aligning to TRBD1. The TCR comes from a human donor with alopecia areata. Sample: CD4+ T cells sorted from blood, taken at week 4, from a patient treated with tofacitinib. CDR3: CASSRDSGSYEQYF. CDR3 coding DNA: TGTGCCAGCAGCCGGGACAGCGGCTCCTACGAGCAGTACTTC.